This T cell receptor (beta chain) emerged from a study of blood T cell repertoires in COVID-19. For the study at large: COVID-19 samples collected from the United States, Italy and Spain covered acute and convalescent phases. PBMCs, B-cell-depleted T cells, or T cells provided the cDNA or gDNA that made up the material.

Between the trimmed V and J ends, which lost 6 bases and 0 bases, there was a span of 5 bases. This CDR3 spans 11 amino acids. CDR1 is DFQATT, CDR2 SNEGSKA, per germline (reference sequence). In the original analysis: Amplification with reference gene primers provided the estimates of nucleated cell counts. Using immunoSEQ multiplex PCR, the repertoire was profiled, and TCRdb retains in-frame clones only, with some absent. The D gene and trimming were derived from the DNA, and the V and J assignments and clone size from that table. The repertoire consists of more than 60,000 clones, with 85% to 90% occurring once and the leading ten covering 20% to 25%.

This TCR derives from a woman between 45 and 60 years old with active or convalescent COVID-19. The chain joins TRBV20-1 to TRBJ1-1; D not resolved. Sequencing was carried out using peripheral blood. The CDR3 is CSAYLNTEAFF. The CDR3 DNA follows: TGCAGTGCCTACTTGAACACTGAAGCTTTCTTT.